The rows below give T cell receptor beta chains drawn from one sample of a study of identical twins. Using its own MiXCR run on the 5' RACE reads, TCRdb lists one record per CDR3 protein. The table includes about 200,000 distinct CDR3 sequences, around 8% detected once. The sample was also linked to a second study, of yellow fever vaccine responses in identical twins.

Input material: memory (CD45RO+) T cells sorted from blood. The receptors derive from a woman between 18 and 29 years old in good health. Both conserved end residues are part of each CDR3. The D gene is left open where the match is weak. A row's size may be missing; if present it is once, few, many or a size class.

abundance: many
j_gene: TRBJ2-3
v_gene: TRBV6-2/TRBV6-3
d_gene: TRBD2
CDR3aa: CASQRDPPDTQYF
CDR3nt: TGTGCCAGCCAGCGGGATCCCCCAGATACGCAGTATTTT

abundance: many
j_gene: TRBJ2-3
v_gene: TRBV12-3/TRBV12-4
d_gene: .
CDR3aa: CASSSYTDTQYF
CDR3nt: TGTGCCAGCAGTTCCTACACAGATACGCAGTATTTT

abundance: .
j_gene: TRBJ2-4
v_gene: TRBV19
d_gene: .
CDR3aa: CASSIQGALNIQYF
CDR3nt: TGTGCCAGTAGTATCCAAGGGGCGTTGAACATTCAGTACTTC

abundance: many
j_gene: TRBJ2-1
v_gene: TRBV24-1
d_gene: TRBD1
CDR3aa: CATSDSSRGSYNEQFF
CDR3nt: TGTGCCACCAGTGATTCCTCCAGGGGGTCCTACAATGAGCAGTTCTTC

abundance: few
j_gene: TRBJ1-3
v_gene: TRBV7-2
d_gene: .
CDR3aa: CASSFGGPNTIYF
CDR3nt: TGTGCCAGCAGCTTCGGAGGGCCCAACACCATATATTTT

abundance: few
j_gene: TRBJ2-7
v_gene: TRBV3-1
d_gene: TRBD1
CDR3aa: CASSPQGKSYEQYF
CDR3nt: TGTGCCAGCAGCCCACAGGGGAAATCCTACGAGCAGTACTTC

abundance: many
j_gene: TRBJ2-2
v_gene: TRBV6-5
d_gene: TRBD2
CDR3aa: CASSYRASGGSDTGELFF
CDR3nt: TGTGCCAGCAGTTACAGGGCTAGCGGGGGAAGTGACACCGGGGAGCTGTTTTTT

abundance: many
j_gene: TRBJ2-3
v_gene: TRBV7-2
d_gene: TRBD2
CDR3aa: CASSLRSGGTKDTQYF
CDR3nt: TGTGCCAGCAGCTTAAGGTCCGGGGGGACCAAAGATACGCAGTATTTT

abundance: once
j_gene: TRBJ2-4
v_gene: TRBV4-3
d_gene: .
CDR3aa: CASSQDLGTDIQYF
CDR3nt: TGCGCCAGCAGCCAAGATCTGGGGACGGACATTCAGTACTTC

abundance: few
j_gene: TRBJ2-2
v_gene: TRBV27
d_gene: TRBD2
CDR3aa: CASSVRLAGVGNTGELFF
CDR3nt: TGTGCCAGCAGTGTAAGACTAGCGGGGGTTGGGAACACCGGGGAGCTGTTTTTT

abundance: .
j_gene: TRBJ1-2
v_gene: TRBV15
d_gene: TRBD1
CDR3aa: CATSRPGTGLGYTF
CDR3nt: TGTGCCACCAGCAGACCCGGGACAGGACTAGGCTACACCTTC

abundance: few
j_gene: TRBJ1-4
v_gene: TRBV6-1
d_gene: .
CDR3aa: CASRISLGRVNEKLFF
CDR3nt: TGTGCCAGCAGAATATCACTCGGCAGGGTTAATGAAAAACTGTTTTTT

abundance: few
j_gene: TRBJ1-1
v_gene: TRBV25-1
d_gene: TRBD1
CDR3aa: CASSKAQGASEAFF
CDR3nt: TGTGCCAGCAGTAAGGCTCAGGGGGCCTCTGAAGCTTTCTTT

abundance: .
j_gene: TRBJ1-6
v_gene: TRBV5-1
d_gene: .
CDR3aa: CASSPGGDNSPLHF
CDR3nt: TGCGCCAGCAGCCCTGGGGGGGATAATTCACCCCTCCACTTT

abundance: .
j_gene: TRBJ2-1
v_gene: TRBV5-1
d_gene: TRBD1
CDR3aa: CASHQGASYNEQFF
CDR3nt: TGCGCCAGCCATCAGGGGGCGTCGTACAATGAGCAGTTCTTC

abundance: many
j_gene: TRBJ2-3
v_gene: TRBV28
d_gene: .
CDR3aa: CASSSPTGPDTQYF
CDR3nt: TGTGCCAGCAGTTCTCCGACAGGTCCAGATACGCAGTATTTT

abundance: .
j_gene: TRBJ2-1
v_gene: TRBV3-1
d_gene: TRBD2
CDR3aa: CASSQDRTSGPNEQFF
CDR3nt: TGTGCCAGCAGCCAAGATCGGACTAGCGGCCCCAATGAGCAGTTCTTC